Detailed here is one T cell receptor beta chain. The antigen is undetermined. Germline lookup yields CDR1 MNHEY and CDR2 SMNVEV (reference sequence). V was pared by 0 bases and J by 4 bases, with 13 bases between. The CDR3 has 15 residues. The record originates from a study of CD8 T cells in ankylosing spondylitis. Notes on the study in general: A TCR beta motif of eight or nine highly homologous variants seemed to mark ankylosing spondylitis blood.

Quantitative 5'-RACE with molecular barcodes produced the TCR beta libraries. TCRdb recomputed calls from the 5' RACE reads with MiXCR, one row per CDR3 protein. The repertoire holds 220,000 or so distinct CDR3 sequences, with 18% as singletons. The rearrangement uses TRBV27 and TRBJ2-7; TRBD2 is a possible D gene (6 bases). This TCR came from a male donor with ankylosing spondylitis. The sequencing input was blood, either unsorted or a sorted T cell fraction (not recorded which). CDR3 bases: TGTGCCAGCAGTTTATCGATGGGCGGAGGGTACGAGCAGTACTTC. Its translation is CASSLSMGGGYEQYF.